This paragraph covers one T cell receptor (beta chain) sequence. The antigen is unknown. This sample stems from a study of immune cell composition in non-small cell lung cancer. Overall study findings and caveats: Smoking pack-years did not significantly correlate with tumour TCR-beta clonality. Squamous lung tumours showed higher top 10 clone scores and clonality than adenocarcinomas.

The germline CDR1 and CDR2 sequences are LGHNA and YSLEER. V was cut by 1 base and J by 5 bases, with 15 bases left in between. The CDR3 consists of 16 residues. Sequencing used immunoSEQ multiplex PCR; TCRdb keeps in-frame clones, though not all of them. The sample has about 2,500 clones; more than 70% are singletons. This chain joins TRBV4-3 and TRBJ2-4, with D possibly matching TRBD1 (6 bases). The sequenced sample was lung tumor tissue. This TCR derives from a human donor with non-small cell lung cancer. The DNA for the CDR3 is TGCGCCAGCAGCCAAGCCGCAAGAAAGGGGGAAAACATTCAGTACTTC. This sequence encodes CASSQAARKGENIQYF.